These 21 T cell receptor beta chains share one sample of origin, sequenced in a study of technical replicates of blood from a handful of donors. Some clones are missing from TCRdb's copy, which holds only in-frame ones; the method was immunoSEQ multiplex PCR. The sample lists around 13,000 clones, around 95% seen once, with 5.5% to 7.5% in the top ten. The sample taken for sequencing was PBMCs. The receptor source for this set is a human donor in good health.

The J gene is TRBJ1-2, the V gene TRBV30; 7 bases align to TRBD1. The length of the CDR3 is 14 residues. In germline, CDR1 is GTSNPN, CDR2 SVGIG (reference sequence). The V and J ends lost 4 bases and 4 bases, in that order; junction bases with no gene match: 9. The DNA for the CDR3 is TGTGCCTGGACCACCGGAGGGGGCTCCTATGGCTACACCTTC. It encodes CAWTTGGGSYGYTF.

The V and J genes are TRBV18 and TRBJ1-1; D possibly corresponds to TRBD1 (6 bases). The CDR3 has 13 residues. V lost 4 bases and J 6 bases, leaving 12 bases between the germline ends. Per the germline V gene, CDR1 is KGHSH and CDR2 is LQKENI. CDR3 coding DNA: TGTGCCAGCTCACTCTCTGGGGGCCCTGAAGCTTTCTTT. Translated, it gives CASSLSGGPEAFF.

The chain's CDR3 is CASSGRLAGETQYF. The CDR3 DNA reads as TGCGCCAGCAGCGGAAGACTAGCCGGAGAGACCCAGTACTTC. The chain joins TRBV5-1 to TRBJ2-5, with 7 bases that match TRBD2. After removal of 4 bases from V and 4 bases from J, the junction contained 7 bases not matched to a gene. CDR3 size: 14 residues. Germline-derived CDR1 and CDR2 are SGHRS and YFSETQ. The complete variable domain, with remaining parts taken from reference TRBV5-1 and TRBJ2-5, reads KAGVTQTPRYLIKTRGQQVTLSCSPISGHRSVSWYQQTPGQGLQFLFEYFSETQRNKGNFPGRFSGRQFSNSRSEMNVSTLELGDSALYLCASSGRLAGETQYFGPGTRLLVL.

The chain links TRBV21-1 to TRBJ2-7; the D call of TRBD1 is as the table states it, not checked on the DNA. TRBV21-1 is assigned pseudogene status. The CDR3 is 12 residues long. CDR3 sequence reads: CASHRQTYEQYF. The CDR3 nucleotides read TGTGCCAGCCATCGACAAACCTACGAGCAGTACTTC.

The chain is built from TRBV11-2 and TRBJ2-7; perhaps TRBD1 as D (6 bases). Germline lookup yields CDR1 SGHAT and CDR2 FQNNGV. Trimming took 2 bases from V and 2 from J, leaving 10 bases between them. The length of the CDR3 is 14 residues. CDR3 in DNA: TGTGCCAGCAGCTTATACAGGGACGCCTACGAGCAGTACTTC. This codes for CASSLYRDAYEQYF.

This clone appeared once. The rearrangement joins TRBV19 to TRBJ2-1, with D perhaps TRBD1 (5 bases). Per the germline V gene, CDR1 is LNHDA and CDR2 is SQIVND (reference sequence). This CDR3 is built from 15 residues. V was shortened by 9 bases and J by 3 bases, with 18 bases between the two germline ends. The CDR3 protein is CASRMGPTDYNEQFF. The CDR3 nucleotides are TGTGCCAGCCGGATGGGGCCCACCGACTACAATGAGCAGTTCTTC. Full variable domain (rest looked up from reference TRBV19 and TRBJ2-1): DGGITQSPKYLFRKEGQNVTLSCEQNLNHDAMYWYRQDPGQGLRLIYYSQIVNDFQKGDIAEGYSVSREKKESFPLTVTSAQKNPTAFYLCASRMGPTDYNEQFFGPGTRLTVL.

The chain uses TRBV6-5 and TRBJ2-4, with TRBD1 matching over 9 bases. Trimming cost V 2 bases and J 8 bases; bases outside gene matches: 10. The CDR3 loop spans 16 amino acids. Germline V CDR1 and CDR2: MNHEY, SVGAGI. The CDR3 spells CASSYGTGLGWDIQYF. CDR3 in DNA: TGTGCCAGCAGTTACGGGACAGGGCTAGGTTGGGACATTCAGTACTTC.

This chain uses TRBV11-3 with TRBJ1-1, with D possibly being TRBD1 (6 bases). The V and J ends lost 2 bases and 1 base respectively, with 11 bases between them. This CDR3 is built from 15 residues. Per the germline V gene, CDR1 is SGHNT and CDR2 is YENEEA. The CDR3 nucleotides are TGTGCCAGCAGCTTATCGGGACAAGGGAACACTGAAGCTTTCTTT. Translated, it gives CASSLSGQGNTEAFF.

The chain is built from TRBV7-8 and TRBJ2-3; D may be TRBD1 (7 bases). Trimming shortened V by 5 bases and J by 5 bases, and 23 bases separated the two germline ends. The CDR3 is 17 amino acids. Germline values: CDR1 SGHVS, CDR2 FQNEAQ. This CDR3 is CASSPSRGWEVLDTQYF. The CDR3 DNA is TGTGCCAGCAGCCCATCCAGGGGGTGGGAGGTATTAGATACGCAGTATTTT.

This clone was seen more than once but under ten times. The genes are TRBV6-1 and TRBJ2-4; D gene uncertain. This CDR3 contains 14 residues. Trimming took 4 bases from V and 13 from J, leaving 20 bases between them. The V gene's germline CDR1 is MNHNS and CDR2 SASEGT. This CDR3 reads CASSAQTLVDSQYF. CDR3 sequence (DNA): TGTGCCAGCAGTGCTCAGACGCTGGTAGACTCCCAGTACTTC.

The V call is TRBV30, the J call TRBJ1-1; tentatively, D is TRBD1 (6 bases). The CDR3 extends over 16 amino acids. The ends were cut back, 0 bases at V and 5 bases at J, with 19 bases in the middle. Germline values: CDR1 GTSNPN, CDR2 SVGIG (reference sequence). CDR3 DNA: TGTGCCTGGAGTGTGGTGGGGGGGCTGGGTAGGACTGAAGCTTTCTTT. It translates to CAWSVVGGLGRTEAFF. Using reference TRBV30 and TRBJ1-1 for the parts outside the CDR3, the full variable domain is SQTIHQWPATLVQPVGSPLSLECTVEGTSNPNLYWYRQAAGRGLQLLFYSVGIGQISSEVPQNLSASRPQDRQFILSSKKLLLSDSGFYLCAWSVVGGLGRTEAFFGQGTRLTVV.

This chain connects TRBV15 to TRBJ1-5; D may be TRBD1 (5 bases). The CDR3 is 14 amino acids. CDR1 LNHNV and CDR2 YYDKDF come from the germline V gene (reference sequence). Trimming shortened V by 1 base and J by 5 bases, and 9 bases separated the two germline ends. The DNA of the CDR3 is TGTGCCACCAGCAGAGTACAGGCACATCAGCCCCAGCATTTT. Translating gives CATSRVQAHQPQHF.

CDR3 amino acids: CASSHLAGGSSSYNEQFF. DNA of the CDR3: TGCGCCAGCAGCCATCTAGCGGGAGGGTCTAGCTCCTACAATGAGCAGTTCTTC. The V and J genes are TRBV10-2 and TRBJ2-1; TRBD2 agrees at 12 bases. V gave up 6 bases and J gave up 0 bases; unmatched junction bases: 9. Germline CDR1 WSHSY, CDR2 SAAADI. There are 18 residues in the CDR3.

The chain has TRBV30 and TRBJ1-4; unclear D gene. The germline V and J ends were trimmed by 2 bases and 6 bases, with 7 bases remaining between them. This CDR3 comprises 12 residues. Germline CDR1 and CDR2: GTSNPN and SVGIG (reference sequence). The CDR3, as DNA: TGTGCCTGGAGTCGTCGAGATGAAAAACTGTTTTTT. Translation gives CAWSRRDEKLFF.

This chain connects TRBV6-6 to TRBJ2-7, with TRBD2 identical over 9 bases. CDR1 MNHNY and CDR2 SVGAGI come from the germline V gene (reference sequence). The V and J ends lost 6 bases and 1 base, in that order; junction bases with no gene match: 7. The CDR3 runs to 15 residues. For the CDR3, the DNA is TGTGCCAGCAGCTACCCTGCGGGAGGGTCCTACGAGCAGTACTTC. Amino acid sequence: CASSYPAGGSYEQYF.

On this clone itself: As the CDR3 is not closed by the conserved phenylalanine or tryptophan, this likely results from a read error. The rearrangement uses TRBV25-1 and TRBJ1-2; perhaps TRBD1 as D (6 bases). V lost 5 bases and J 4 bases, leaving 14 bases between the germline ends. The germline V gene encodes CDR1 MGHDK and CDR2 SYGVNS. The CDR3 is 14 residues long. CDR3 sequence reads: CASSSSTGPYGYTS. The CDR3 DNA is TGTGCCAGCAGTTCCTCGACAGGACCCTATGGCTACACCTCC.

The chain is built from TRBV4-2 and TRBJ2-3, with 8 nucleotides matching TRBD2. CDR3 size: 14 residues. Germline V lookup: CDR1 LGHNA, CDR2 YNFKEQ. V lost 0 bases to trimming and J lost 9 bases; unmatched junction nucleotides: 5. The CDR3 DNA is TGTGCCAGCAGCCAAGATTCACAGCGGGAGACGCAGTATTTT. Translation gives CASSQDSQRETQYF.

This clone occurred once. This rearrangement joins TRBV7-7 to TRBJ2-5, with D possibly TRBD1 on 5 matching bases. Trimming removed 5 bases at V and 5 bases at J, with 18 bases between. Germline lookup yields CDR1 SSHAT and CDR2 FNYEAQ (reference sequence). CDR3 length: 15 amino acids. The CDR3 sequence: CASSPQDHGRETQYF. The CDR3 DNA reads as TGTGCCAGCAGCCCACAGGACCATGGCAGGGAGACCCAGTACTTC. Full variable domain (rest looked up from reference TRBV7-7 and TRBJ2-5): GAGVSQSPRYKVTKRGQDVTLRCDPISSHATLYWYQQALGQGPEFLTYFNYEAQPDKSGLPSDRFSAERPEGSISTLTIQRTEQRDSAMYRCASSPQDHGRETQYFGPGTRLLVL.

The chain has TRBV19 and TRBJ2-2, with D perhaps matching TRBD2 (5 bases). Germline V gives CDR1 LNHDA, CDR2 SQIVND (reference sequence). V was pared by 5 bases and J by 1 base, with 11 bases between. This CDR3 has 15 amino acids. CDR3: CASSEDFWNTGELFF. DNA for the CDR3: TGTGCCAGTAGTGAGGACTTTTGGAACACCGGGGAGCTGTTTTTT.

This clone was found once. The rearrangement uses TRBV6-1 and TRBJ2-3; D remains unclear. The CDR3 contains 13 residues. CDR1 and CDR2 from the germline V gene are MNHNS and SASEGT. Trimming took 0 bases from V and 4 from J, leaving 5 bases between them. CDR3 in amino acids: CASSEAVPDTQYF. The CDR3 DNA follows: TGTGCCAGCAGTGAAGCCGTTCCAGATACGCAGTATTTT.

The rearrangement joins TRBV7-9 to TRBJ2-7, with 13 bases matching TRBD2. Germline values: CDR1 SEHNR, CDR2 FQNEAQ (reference sequence). This CDR3 region has 18 residues. The junction had 11 bases not matched to a gene; V was cut back by 4 bases and J by 2 bases. In DNA, the CDR3 is TGTGCCAGCAGCTCGGACGACCCTGGGACTAGCGGGGCCTACGAGCAGTACTTC. This gives the protein CASSSDDPGTSGAYEQYF.